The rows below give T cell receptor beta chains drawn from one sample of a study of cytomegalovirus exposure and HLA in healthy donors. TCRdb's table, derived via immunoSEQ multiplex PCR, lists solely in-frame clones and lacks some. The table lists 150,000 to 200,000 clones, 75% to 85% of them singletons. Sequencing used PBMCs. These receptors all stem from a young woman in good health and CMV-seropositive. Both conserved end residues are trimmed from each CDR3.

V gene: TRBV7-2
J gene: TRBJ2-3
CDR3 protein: AGSMGLAGATDTQY

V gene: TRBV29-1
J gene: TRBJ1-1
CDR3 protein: SVPVPSRGSTEAF

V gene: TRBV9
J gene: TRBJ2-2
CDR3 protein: ASSTTRGGRTGELF

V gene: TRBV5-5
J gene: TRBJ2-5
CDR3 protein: ASSSGTGTETQY

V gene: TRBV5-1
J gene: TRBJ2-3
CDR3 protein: ASSIQGTGGSGTDTQY

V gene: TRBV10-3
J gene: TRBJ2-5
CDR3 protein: AISGAGGTQETQY

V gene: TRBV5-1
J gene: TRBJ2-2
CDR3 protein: ASSSGLAGGRTGELF

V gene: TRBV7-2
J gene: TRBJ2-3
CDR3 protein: ASSLVQAPDTQY

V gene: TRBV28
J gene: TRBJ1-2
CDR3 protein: ASSPGQVYGYT

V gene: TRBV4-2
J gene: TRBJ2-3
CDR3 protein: ASSQDRRGGTDTQY

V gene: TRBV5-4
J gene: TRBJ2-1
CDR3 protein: ASSLVSGGYNEQF

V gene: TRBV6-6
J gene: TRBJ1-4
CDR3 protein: ASSLPGGTNEKLF

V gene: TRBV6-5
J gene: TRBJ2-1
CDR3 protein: ASSYSTRGPYNEQF

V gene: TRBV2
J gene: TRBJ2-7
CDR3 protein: ASGATGGTYEQY

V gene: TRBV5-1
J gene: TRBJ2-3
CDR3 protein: ASSLAPSGGAADTQY

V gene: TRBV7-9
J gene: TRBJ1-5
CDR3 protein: ASSPGTSSNQPQH

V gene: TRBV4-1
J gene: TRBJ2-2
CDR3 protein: ASSQEQGNTGELF

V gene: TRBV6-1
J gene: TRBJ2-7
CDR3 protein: ASSEAGLSSYEQY

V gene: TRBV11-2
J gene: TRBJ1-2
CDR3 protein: ASSPRTGTGGSNYGYT

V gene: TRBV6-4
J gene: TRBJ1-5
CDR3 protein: ASKDGQKGNQPQH

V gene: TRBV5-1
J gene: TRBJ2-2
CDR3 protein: ASSSGLAGVPLGELF

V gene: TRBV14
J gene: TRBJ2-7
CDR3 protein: ASSQSYEQY

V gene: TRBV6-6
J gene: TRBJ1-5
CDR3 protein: ASSYSEGYQPQH

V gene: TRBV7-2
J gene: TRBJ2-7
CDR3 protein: ASSLGLASYEQY

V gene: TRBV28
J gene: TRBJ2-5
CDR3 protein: ASSYLLAGGPGETQY

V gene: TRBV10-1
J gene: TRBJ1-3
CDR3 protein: ASRPDGASGNTIY

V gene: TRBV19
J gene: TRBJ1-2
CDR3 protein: ASSIDWTGGYGYT

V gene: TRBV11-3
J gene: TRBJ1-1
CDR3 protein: ASSSPWTGGMNTEAF

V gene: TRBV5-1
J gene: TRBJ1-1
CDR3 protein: ASSFQARNTEAF

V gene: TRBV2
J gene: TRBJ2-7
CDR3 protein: ASSATGGPYEQY